This T cell receptor beta chain comes out of a study of blood T cell repertoires in COVID-19. The table came from immunoSEQ multiplex PCR; TCRdb's copy has only in-frame clones and leaves some out. The table shows approximately 70,000 clones, with 70% to 80% occurring only once. CDR3 length equals 16 residues. The ends lost 4 bases at V and 7 bases at J; junction bases unmatched: 12. Germline V gives CDR1 MNHNS, CDR2 SASEGT. Sequencing used peripheral blood. The source is a man aged 55 to 69 with active or convalescent COVID-19. The rearrangement links TRBV6-1 to TRBJ1-4; 7 bases are a match to TRBD1. The CDR3: CASSADRVEGAEKLFF. The DNA of the CDR3 is TGTGCCAGCAGTGCCGACAGGGTCGAAGGTGCTGAAAAACTGTTTTTT.